The 15 T cell receptor beta chains below all came from one sample that was sequenced in a study of T cells in Graves' hyperthyroidism and ophthalmopathy. The source material, RNA transcripts, was used to amplify TCR beta CDR3 regions. A set of HTBI primers served as the primers for a first-round RT-PCR of the TCR CDR3. TCRdb fed the multiplex PCR reads into MiXCR, producing one record per CDR3 protein. The repertoire includes 640,000 or so distinct CDR3 sequences, roughly 14% of them detected once, and around 4.1% sits in the top ten. Sequenced sample: blood. These receptors all stem from a woman in her thirties or forties with Graves' ophthalmopathy.

The V call is TRBV7-9, the J call TRBJ1-1; possible D gene TRBD1, 5 bases. This CDR3 has 15 amino acids. Trimming removed 6 bases at V and 6 bases at J, with 20 bases between. CDR1 and CDR2 from the germline V gene are SEHNR and FQNEAQ (reference sequence). As DNA, the CDR3 is TGTGCCAGCAGTTTTAGTTGGCAGGGCATGGCTGAAGCTTTCTTT. Translating gives CASSFSWQGMAEAFF.

This clonotype appeared many times. The chain is built from TRBV7-2 and TRBJ2-2, with TRBD1 matching over 7 bases. The CDR3 runs to 14 residues. The ends lost 5 bases at V and 7 bases at J; junction bases unmatched: 7. Looked up from germline, CDR1 is SGHTA and CDR2 is FQGNSA. This CDR3 reads CASSQQQGSGELFF. The CDR3 bases are TGTGCCAGCAGCCAACAACAGGGGAGCGGGGAGCTGTTTTTT.

This clonotype was observed a handful of times. The rearrangement uses TRBV28 and TRBJ1-6; D not certain. Germline CDR1 reads MDHEN; CDR2 reads SYDVKM. CDR3 length equals 17 residues. V was pared by 5 bases and J by 9 bases, with 23 bases between. The CDR3 DNA reads as TGTGCCAGCAGTCCCACGGGCCCTCGACTATGGAGTTCACCCCTCCACTTT. It translates to CASSPTGPRLWSSPLHF.

This clonotype showed up many times. The chain employs TRBV19 and TRBJ2-7, with 10 bases that match TRBD1. V lost 1 base and J lost 5; bases outside the gene matches: 8. The CDR3 loop spans 16 amino acids. Looked up from germline, CDR1 is LNHDA and CDR2 is SQIVND (reference sequence). The CDR3: CASSIGSGGTGDEQYF. The CDR3 DNA sequence: TGTGCCAGTAGTATAGGTTCCGGGGGGACAGGGGACGAGCAGTACTTC.

The chain uses TRBV19 and TRBJ1-1; D gene uncertain. This CDR3 spans 14 amino acids. Germline lookup yields CDR1 LNHDA and CDR2 SQIVND (reference sequence). Trimming shortened V by 5 bases and J by 5 bases, and 15 bases separated the two germline ends. The CDR3 region is CASSPWEGHTEAFF. The CDR3 DNA follows: TGTGCCAGTAGTCCCTGGGAGGGCCATACTGAAGCTTTCTTT.

This clonotype was observed at least ten times. The rearrangement joins TRBV7-9 to TRBJ1-2; D unclear. V lost 7 bases, J lost 6 bases, and 12 bases lay in between. CDR3 length: 12 residues. Germline V gene sequence: CDR1 SEHNR, CDR2 FQNEAQ (reference sequence). The CDR3 nucleotides are TGTGCCAGCACCTGGGGAACTAATGGCTACACCTTC. Translated, it gives CASTWGTNGYTF. Full variable domain (remainder filled in from reference TRBV7-9 and TRBJ1-2): DTGVSQNPRHKITKRGQNVTFRCDPISEHNRLYWYRQTLGQGPEFLTYFQNEAQLEKSRLLSDRFSAERPKGSFSTLEIQRTEQGDSAMYLCASTWGTNGYTFGSGTRLTVV.

This clonotype came up many times. This rearrangement joins TRBV9 to TRBJ2-7; no firm D call. In germline, CDR1 is SGDLS, CDR2 YYNGEE. Deletions cut 0 bases from V and 2 bases from J, with 9 bases between. The CDR3 is made up of 14 amino acids. The CDR3 is CASSVGHNAYEQYF. DNA for the CDR3: TGTGCCAGCAGCGTAGGGCATAACGCCTACGAGCAGTACTTC.

This clonotype was counted ten times or more. This chain joins TRBV28 and TRBJ2-7; D gene uncertain. CDR1 MDHEN and CDR2 SYDVKM come from the germline V gene. The CDR3 loop spans 13 amino acids. V was cut by 5 bases and J by 3 bases, with 11 bases left in between. The chain's CDR3 is CASSTPGHYEQYF. CDR3 nucleotide sequence: TGTGCCAGCAGTACCCCGGGCCACTACGAGCAGTACTTC.

Ten or more counts support this clonotype. The rearrangement links TRBV2 to TRBJ2-5; 9 positions match TRBD1. The germline V gene has CDR1 SNHLY and CDR2 FYNNEI. Trimming took 8 bases from V and 5 from J; bases not matched to a gene: 9. The CDR3 spans 14 residues. The CDR3 coding sequence is TGTGCCAGCGTCCGGGACAGGGATGTGGAGACCCAGTACTTC. This encodes CASVRDRDVETQYF.

This clonotype was recorded at least ten times. The CDR3 loop is CASSAEGAGGPPLSRETQYF. For the CDR3, the DNA is TGTGCCAGCAGTGCCGAGGGAGCGGGAGGGCCCCCTTTAAGCCGGGAGACCCAGTACTTC. The J gene is TRBJ2-5, the V gene TRBV2, with 10 bases matching TRBD2. V shed 4 bases and J 5 bases; nucleotides not matched to a gene: 22. The CDR3 has 20 amino acids. The germline V gene has CDR1 SNHLY and CDR2 FYNNEI.

This clonotype was counted between two and nine times. The chain combines TRBV19 with TRBJ2-7; D gene uncertain. Trimming removed 3 bases from V and 0 bases from J, with 9 bases in between. Germline lookup yields CDR1 LNHDA and CDR2 SQIVND (reference sequence). The CDR3 length is 14 residues. As DNA, the CDR3 is TGTGCCAGTAGTATGGCTTCCCTCTCCTACGAGCAGTACTTC. It yields the protein CASSMASLSYEQYF.

CDR3 sequence (DNA): TGTGCCATCAGTGAGTCGGTGGGAGTAGCCTACGAGCAGTACTTC. Translated: CAISESVGVAYEQYF. The rearrangement uses TRBV10-3 and TRBJ2-7; TRBD2 is a possible D gene (5 bases). The CDR3 is made up of 15 amino acids. CDR1 and CDR2 from the germline V gene are ENHRY and SYGVKD. Trimming pared 0 bases from V and 2 bases from J, leaving 11 bases between.

This clonotype was detected many times. The chain recombines TRBV7-9 with TRBJ2-5; 10 bases match TRBD2. Germline-derived CDR1 and CDR2 are SEHNR and FQNEAQ (reference sequence). V lost 4 bases, J lost 1 base, and 12 bases stayed unmatched. The CDR3 is 18 amino acids. The DNA for the CDR3 is TGTGCCAGCAGCTCCGACAGACTAGCGGGTGGGCTCCAAGAGACCCAGTACTTC. It is translated as CASSSDRLAGGLQETQYF.

At least ten counts were recorded for this clonotype. V gene TRBV27 combines with J gene TRBJ2-3, with D possibly being TRBD1 or TRBD2 (5 bases each). CDR1 and CDR2 (germline): MNHEY, SMNVEV (reference sequence). The CDR3 is made up of 12 amino acids. The V end was cut by 1 base, the J end by 9 bases, with 8 bases between. The CDR3 DNA follows: TGTGCCAGCAGTTTATACGGGGACACGCAGTATTTT. This encodes CASSLYGDTQYF.

In its sample, this clonotype was seen many times. The chain links TRBV20-1 to TRBJ2-7; TRBD1 agrees at 9 bases. CDR3 length equals 15 residues. V shed 5 bases, J shed 6 bases, and the junction held 14 bases outside the gene matches. Germline CDR1 is DFQATT and CDR2 is SNEGSKA (reference sequence). CDR3 sequence reads: CSAQQGASLGGEQYF. CDR3 coding DNA: TGCAGTGCTCAACAGGGGGCCTCACTGGGGGGCGAGCAGTACTTC.